What follows is one T cell receptor beta chain and its context. This sample was taken from a study of blood T cell repertoires in COVID-19. V lost 6 bases and J lost 7; bases outside the gene matches: 9. Germline lookup yields CDR1 ENHRY and CDR2 SYGVKD. The CDR3 runs to 15 residues. Only in-frame clones appear in the TCRdb table, and some are missing; sequencing was by immunoSEQ multiplex PCR. The sample records some 110,000 clones, roughly 84% being singletons. The specimen sequenced was peripheral blood. The receptor was isolated from a man aged 55-75 years with acute or convalescent COVID-19. The J gene is TRBJ2-7, the V gene TRBV10-3; TRBD2 matches at 13 bases. As DNA, the CDR3 is TGTGCCATCAGGGGGACTAGCGGGGCCCCTGGGGAGCAGTACTTC. Translation: CAIRGTSGAPGEQYF.